Included here is one T cell receptor (beta chain) sequence, with context. The target antigen is unknown. The data were taken from a study of T cell responses to AZD1222 COVID-19 vaccine. Study-wide points: Baseline seropositivity characterized only 5 to 7 AZD1222 recipients. Spike-specific TCR breadth rose after two AZD1222 doses, and depth rose as well.

Libraries were prepared by immunoSEQ multiplex PCR; TCRdb keeps only in-frame clonotypes and omits some of them. The sample contains about 97,000 clones, roughly 84% of which appear only once. The CDR3 runs to 15 residues. J lost 2 bases, V lost 0 bases, and 4 bases had no gene match. In germline, CDR1 is SGDLS, CDR2 YYNGEE. The genes are TRBV9 and TRBJ2-7, with 8 bases lining up with TRBD1. The source is an adult in good health. Here the sequenced sample was peripheral blood, taken on day 0 of AZD1222 vaccination. CDR3 DNA: TGTGCCAGCAGCGTAGGGACAGGGAATCCCTACGAGCAGTACTTC. It is translated as CASSVGTGNPYEQYF.